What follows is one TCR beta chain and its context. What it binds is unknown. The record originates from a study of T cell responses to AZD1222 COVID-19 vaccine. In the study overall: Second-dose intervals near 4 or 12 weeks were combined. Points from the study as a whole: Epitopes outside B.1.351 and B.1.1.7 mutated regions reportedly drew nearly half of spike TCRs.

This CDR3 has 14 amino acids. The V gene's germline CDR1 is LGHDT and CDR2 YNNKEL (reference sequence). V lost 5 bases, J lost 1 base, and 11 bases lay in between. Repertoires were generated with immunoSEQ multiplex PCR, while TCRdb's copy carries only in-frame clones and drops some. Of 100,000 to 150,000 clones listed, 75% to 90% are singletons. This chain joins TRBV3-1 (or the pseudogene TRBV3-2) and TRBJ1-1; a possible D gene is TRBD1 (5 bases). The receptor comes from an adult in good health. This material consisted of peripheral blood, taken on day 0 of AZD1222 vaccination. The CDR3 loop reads CASSNRGGNTEAFF. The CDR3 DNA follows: TGTGCCAGCAGCAACCGGGGGGGGAACACTGAAGCTTTCTTT.